Following are 2 T cell receptor beta chains from one sample sequenced in a study of regulatory T cells in long-lasting Graves disease. CDR3-region Arm-PCR and iRepertoire HTBI primers produced the TCR beta libraries. TCRdb re-called the multiplex PCR reads with MiXCR, one entry per CDR3 protein. The sample holds roughly 500,000 distinct CDR3 sequences; 14% are singletons and the top ten take approximately 15%. The time point: newly diagnosed GD, antithyroid drugs for less than 3 months. The authors made the TCR library using RNA they extracted from PBMCs. This sample also appeared in a second study, on T cells in Graves' hyperthyroidism and ophthalmopathy.

The source material was peripheral blood mononuclear cells (PBMCs), sampled at new diagnosis, from a patient treated with antithyroid drugs. These TCRs come from a woman aged 45 to 65 with Graves disease.

At least ten counts were recorded for this clonotype. CDR3 sequence reads: CASSNLQGAREQYF. CDR3 in DNA: TGTGCCAGCAGCAACTTGCAGGGGGCGCGAGAGCAGTACTTC. This chain joins TRBV7-2 and TRBJ2-7; the match to TRBD1 covers 8 bases. Germline V lookup: CDR1 SGHTA, CDR2 FQGNSA. CDR3 size: 14 residues. V shed 5 bases and J 7 bases; nucleotides not matched to a gene: 10.

The chain carries TRBV19 and TRBJ2-3; D is perhaps TRBD1 or TRBD2 (5 bases each). Germline V gene sequence: CDR1 LNHDA, CDR2 SQIVND (reference sequence). V lost 3 bases and J lost 6, with 13 bases in between. The CDR3 totals 14 residues. The CDR3 nucleotides are TGTGCCAGTAGTATCCCCCTGGGACGGGATACGCAGTATTTT. It is translated as CASSIPLGRDTQYF.